This TCR beta chain stems from a study of control samples from healthy donors and cancer patients. Sequenced by immunoSEQ multiplex PCR; TCRdb stores in-frame clones only, minus some. The repertoire includes about 100,000 clones, around 81% of them detected once, and approximately 20% sits in the top ten. The CDR3 spans 11 residues. Germline CDR1 and CDR2: LNHDA and SQIVND (reference sequence). The ends were cut back, 7 bases at V and 9 bases at J, with 10 bases in the middle. The TCR sequence derives from a man aged 25-45 years in good health. The chain combines TRBV19 with TRBJ2-1; tentatively, D is TRBD1 (6 bases). Material for sequencing was blood. The CDR3 nucleotides are TGTGCCAGTACCACAGGGCTTGAGCAGTTCTTC. This codes for CASTTGLEQFF.